This T cell receptor beta chain was observed in a study of blood T cell repertoires in COVID-19. The repertoire was sequenced with immunoSEQ multiplex PCR; TCRdb's copy has only in-frame clones and lacks some. The sample has more than 80,000 clones; 87% are singletons. The CDR3 is 13 residues long. Germline-derived CDR1 and CDR2 are MNHNY and SVGAGI (reference sequence). V lost 7 bases to trimming and J lost 4 bases, with 13 bases between them. The sequence derives from a woman aged 55-70 years with COVID-19, enrolled during active disease. Source material: peripheral blood. The chain links TRBV6-6 to TRBJ1-1, with D unclear. CDR3 bases: TGTGCCAGCACAGAAGACCCGGGCACTGAAGCTTTCTTT. Amino acid sequence: CASTEDPGTEAFF.